The 25 T cell receptor beta chains listed next were all sequenced from one sample in a study of cytomegalovirus exposure and HLA in healthy donors (TCRdb year 2017). Library method: the immunoSEQ multiplex PCR assay. A mixture of 60 forward primers for TCR Vbeta segments and 13 reverse primers for TCR Jbeta segments was used in the multiplex PCR. The table comes from immuneACCESS by way of TCRdb, which keeps in-frame sequences with V and J called. Part of the clones is missing from these tables; in studies checked, under half for an unresolved V gene and the rest for unknown reasons. The sample data list approximately 71,000 clones, and around 72% of these were observed just once. The ten biggest clones cover 9% to 14% of the sample. Material for sequencing was PBMCs. These receptors were collected from a woman in her thirties or forties in good health and CMV-seropositive.

The chain joins TRBV6-5 to TRBJ1-5, with D possibly being TRBD1 (6 bases). Trimming took off 5 bases at V and 1 base at J, with 12 bases between the two ends. CDR1 and CDR2 from the germline V gene are MNHEY and SVGAGI. The CDR3 extends over 15 amino acids. The CDR3 loop reads CASSKGTSSNQPQHF. The CDR3 DNA reads TGTGCCAGCAGTAAAGGGACATCCAGCAATCAGCCCCAGCATTTT.

The rearrangement uses TRBV7-3 and TRBJ1-1, with unresolved D. Germline CDR1 SGHTA, CDR2 FQGTGA. This CDR3 region has 17 residues. Trimming left V 2 bases short and J 0 bases short, with 16 bases between. This CDR3 is CASSLVPIAGLNTEAFF. As DNA, the CDR3 is TGTGCCAGCAGCTTAGTCCCAATAGCGGGGTTGAACACTGAAGCTTTCTTT.

The chain employs TRBV2 and TRBJ2-7; 10 nucleotides match TRBD1. CDR1 and CDR2 from the germline V gene are SNHLY and FYNNEI. With 4 bases clipped from V and 0 bases from J, the junction kept 6 bases outside the gene matches. The CDR3 extends over 16 amino acids. CDR3 DNA: TGTGCCAGCAGTGGAGGGACAGGGGCCCTCTCCTACGAGCAGTACTTC. Its translation is CASSGGTGALSYEQYF. Full variable domain (missing parts from reference TRBV2 and TRBJ2-7): EPEVTQTPSHQVTQMGQEVILRCVPISNHLYFYWYRQILGQKVEFLVSFYNNEISEKSEIFDDQFSVERPDGSNFTLKIRSTKLEDSAMYFCASSGGTGALSYEQYFGPGTRLTVT.

The J gene is TRBJ1-1, the V gene TRBV30; 10 bases fit TRBD1. CDR3 size: 15 residues. Germline values: CDR1 GTSNPN, CDR2 SVGIG (reference sequence). Trimming removed 1 base from V and 5 bases from J; junction bases left unmatched: 7. CDR3: CAWSARDRGWTEAFF. CDR3 sequence (DNA): TGTGCCTGGAGTGCCCGGGACAGGGGATGGACTGAAGCTTTCTTT.

The V call is TRBV5-4, the J call TRBJ1-1, with 8 bases matching TRBD1. The CDR3 has 14 residues. Trimming removed 9 bases from V and 3 bases from J; junction bases left unmatched: 10. CDR1 is SGHNT, CDR2 YYREEE, per germline (reference sequence). The CDR3 DNA reads as TGTGCCAACAAGGTACAGGGGGAGGACACTGAAGCTTTCTTT. Translation: CANKVQGEDTEAFF.

About this clone: Other DNA variants within this sample encode the same CDR3. The chain combines TRBV7-9 with TRBJ2-3; no firm D call. Germline V gene data show CDR1 as SEHNR and CDR2 as FQNEAQ (reference sequence). Trimming took off 1 base at V and 1 base at J, with 3 bases between the two ends. This CDR3 comprises 13 residues. This chain's CDR3 is CASSLGGTDTQYF. CDR3 coding DNA: TGTGCCAGCAGCTTAGGCGGCACAGATACGCAGTATTTT. The full variable domain, its missing parts supplied by reference TRBV7-9 and TRBJ2-3, is DTGVSQNPRHKITKRGQNVTFRCDPISEHNRLYWYRQTLGQGPEFLTYFQNEAQLEKSRLLSDRFSAERPKGSFSTLEIQRTEQGDSAMYLCASSLGGTDTQYFGPGTRLTVL.

V and J are TRBV11-2 and TRBJ2-5; D might be TRBD1 (5 bases). V was trimmed by 4 bases and J by 5 bases, leaving 20 bases between them. CDR1 and CDR2 (germline): SGHAT, FQNNGV. The length of the CDR3 is 16 residues. CDR3 amino acids: CASSYLGLKLRETQYF. In DNA, the CDR3 is TGTGCCAGCAGCTACCTGGGGCTGAAGCTGCGCGAGACCCAGTACTTC.

The gene calls are TRBV6-1 and TRBJ1-3, with D maybe TRBD1 (6 bases). V was shortened by 2 bases and J by 3 bases, with 11 bases between the two germline ends. Germline V gives CDR1 MNHNS, CDR2 SASEGT. The CDR3 extends over 15 amino acids. The CDR3 DNA reads as TGTGCCAGCAGTGAACTGGGGGCGAGTGGAAACACCATATATTTT. Translated: CASSELGASGNTIYF.

V is TRBV30 and J is TRBJ2-3; 12 bases match TRBD2. Germline CDR1 and CDR2: GTSNPN and SVGIG (reference sequence). This CDR3 spans 15 amino acids. Germline trimming cut 4 bases from V and 7 bases from J; bases unmatched to any gene: 9. The CDR3 protein is CAWNTLAGGRNTQYF. DNA of the CDR3: TGTGCCTGGAACACTCTAGCGGGGGGGCGTAATACGCAGTATTTT.

DNA for the CDR3: TGTGCCAGTAGCGGGACAGCGAAAGAGACCCAGTACTTC. It codes for CASSGTAKETQYF. The V call is TRBV19, the J call TRBJ2-5, with 7 bases identical to TRBD1. V shed 6 bases, J shed 3 bases, and the junction held 4 bases outside the gene matches. The germline V gene encodes CDR1 LNHDA and CDR2 SQIVND (reference sequence). CDR3 length equals 13 residues.

The chain links TRBV2 to TRBJ2-5; D unclear. This CDR3 has 12 residues. Trimming took 4 bases from V and 4 from J, leaving 7 bases between them. Germline V gene data show CDR1 as SNHLY and CDR2 as FYNNEI. The CDR3 nucleotides read TGTGCCAGCAGTGCCCTGAGAGAGACCCAGTACTTC. It translates to CASSALRETQYF.

The chain employs TRBV9 and TRBJ2-1; TRBD1 matches at 7 bases. Germline V gene data show CDR1 as SGDLS and CDR2 as YYNGEE. CDR3 length: 15 residues. The trim removed 0 bases at V and 3 bases at J, leaving 3 bases unmatched. The chain's CDR3 is CASSVVGDSYNEQFF. CDR3 DNA: TGTGCCAGCAGCGTAGTGGGGGACAGCTACAATGAGCAGTTCTTC.

The chain links TRBV6-6 to TRBJ1-1, with 8 bases aligning to TRBD1. Germline V gene lookup returns CDR1 MNHNY and CDR2 SVGAGI (reference sequence). The J segment lost 5 bases and the V segment lost 4 bases, leaving 6 bases of the junction unmatched. The CDR3 spans 14 residues. CDR3 DNA sequence: TGTGCCAGCAGTTCCCAGGGGGCTGTGACTGAAGCTTTCTTT. Translation gives CASSSQGAVTEAFF.

This clone is termed medium-sized (0.01 to 0.1%). This sample includes further DNA sequences coding for the same CDR3. The chain uses TRBV11-3 and TRBJ2-7; the match to TRBD1 covers 8 bases. Trimming at V came to 3 bases and at J to 2 bases, leaving 0 bases not matched to a gene. CDR1 and CDR2 from the germline V gene are SGHNT and YENEEA. This CDR3 comprises 13 residues. The DNA for the CDR3 is TGTGCCAGCAGCTTGACAGGGGCCTACGAGCAGTACTTC. Translating it yields CASSLTGAYEQYF.

The chain links TRBV4-2 to TRBJ2-2; D is unclear. With 1 base removed from V and 1 base from J, the gap between germline ends came to 7 bases. This CDR3 comprises 15 residues. In germline, CDR1 is LGHNA, CDR2 YNFKEQ. The CDR3 DNA sequence: TGTGCCAGCAGCCAAGGGTCAGGGAACACCGGGGAGCTGTTTTTT. This translates into CASSQGSGNTGELFF.

The chain links TRBV5-1 to TRBJ2-2; 8 bases agree with TRBD1. This CDR3 has 15 residues. Germline V gives CDR1 SGHRS, CDR2 YFSETQ. The ends lost 0 bases at V and 5 bases at J; junction bases unmatched: 3. DNA for the CDR3: TGCGCCAGCAGCTTGGGACAGGGGAAGACCGGGGAGCTGTTTTTT. Residues: CASSLGQGKTGELFF.

The chain joins TRBV19 to TRBJ1-1; a weak D match, TRBD1 (6 bases). The CDR3 runs 15 residues. The V end was cut by 5 bases, the J end by 0 bases, with 13 bases between. Looked up from germline, CDR1 is LNHDA and CDR2 is SQIVND (reference sequence). The DNA for the CDR3 is TGTGCCAGTAGTCGCGCTGACAGGATGAACACTGAAGCTTTCTTT. As protein: CASSRADRMNTEAFF.

This clone was seen more than once but under ten times. The V gene is TRBV30, the J gene TRBJ1-3; D unclear. Trimming pared 7 bases from V and 2 bases from J, leaving 12 bases between. This CDR3 is built from 13 residues. Germline-derived CDR1 and CDR2 are GTSNPN and SVGIG (reference sequence). CDR3 sequence reads: CALSSAAGNTIYF. The CDR3 DNA sequence: TGTGCCTTATCCTCAGCGGCTGGAAACACCATATATTTT.

CDR3 DNA: TGCGCCAGCGGCCCCTCTAGCAACGAGCAGTACTTC. It translates to CASGPSSNEQYF. This chain connects TRBV5-1 to TRBJ2-7, with a weak D call TRBD2 (5 bases). V gave up 7 bases and J gave up 5 bases, with 13 bases separating them. The CDR3 runs to 12 residues. CDR1 SGHRS and CDR2 YFSETQ come from the germline V gene.

CDR3 bases: TGCGCCAGCAGTGAGTCCAAAGCGGGGGGACGCAATGAGCAGTTCTTC. Translated: CASSESKAGGRNEQFF. The chain combines TRBV10-1 with TRBJ2-1; TRBD2 aligns across 9 bases. Trimming cost V 0 bases and J 6 bases; bases outside gene matches: 6. The CDR3 totals 16 residues. Germline CDR1 is WNHNN and CDR2 is SYGVQD (reference sequence).

This clone was counted between two and nine times. The rearrangement uses TRBV5-8 and TRBJ1-5, with 7 bases that match TRBD1. V lost 2 bases, J lost 1 base, and 3 bases stayed unmatched. Germline V lookup: CDR1 SGHTS, CDR2 YDEGEE. This CDR3 is built from 15 residues. CDR3 sequence (DNA): TGTGCCAGCAGCTTCCGACAGGGAAGCAATCAGCCCCAGCATTTT. Encoded protein: CASSFRQGSNQPQHF.

The chain recombines TRBV6-1 with TRBJ1-2; no reliable D call. CDR1 MNHNS and CDR2 SASEGT come from the germline V gene. The CDR3 runs to 12 residues. Trimming removed 1 base from V and 8 bases from J, with 8 bases in between. The CDR3 DNA is TGTGCCAGCAGTGAAGAAATAGAGGGCTACACCTTC. Translating gives CASSEEIEGYTF.

V is TRBV5-6 and J is TRBJ2-2, with 8 bases fitting TRBD2. Unmatched junction bases numbered 9, after V lost 4 bases and J lost 1 base. Germline V gene sequence: CDR1 SGHDT, CDR2 YYEEEE. The CDR3 totals 17 residues. CDR3 region: CASSRPIAGKNTGELFF. In DNA form, the CDR3 reads TGTGCCAGCAGCCGCCCGATAGCGGGGAAGAACACCGGGGAGCTGTTTTTT. Full variable domain (remainder filled in from reference TRBV5-6 and TRBJ2-2): DAGVTQSPTHLIKTRGQQVTLRCSPKSGHDTVSWYQQALGQGPQFIFQYYEEEERQRGNFPDRFSGHQFPNYSSELNVNALLLGDSALYLCASSRPIAGKNTGELFFGEGSRLTVL.

V usage is TRBV18 and J usage is TRBJ2-1; D is unresolved. Germline V CDR1 and CDR2: KGHSH, LQKENI. There are 12 residues in the CDR3. V lost 3 bases to trimming and J lost 9 bases, with 9 bases between them. The CDR3 bases are TGTGCCAGCTCACCTAGCATGGGTGAGCAGTTCTTC. This gives the protein CASSPSMGEQFF. The whole variable domain, filled in from reference TRBV18 and TRBJ2-1, reads NAGVMQNPRHLVRRRGQEARLRCSPMKGHSHVYWYRQLPEEGLKFMVYLQKENIIDESGMPKERFSAEFPKEGPSILRIQQVVRGDSAAYFCASSPSMGEQFFGPGTRLTVL.

This rearrangement joins TRBV6-5 to TRBJ2-1; possibly TRBD1 for D (5 bases). Trimming pared 6 bases from V and 5 bases from J, leaving 8 bases between. CDR1 is MNHEY and CDR2 is SVGAGI in the germline V gene. The CDR3 is 12 amino acids. The CDR3 nucleotides read TGTGCCAGCAGCCGACAGCACAATGAGCAGTTCTTC. Translation gives CASSRQHNEQFF.